This passage covers 6 T cell receptor beta chains from one sample sequenced in a study of CD8+CD57+ T cells in acquired aplastic anemia. The study profiled TCR beta VDJ and CDR3 using genomic DNA as template. TCRdb passed the reads through MiXCR, listing each CDR3 protein once. The table shows 350,000 to 450,000 distinct CDR3 sequences, with 65% to 80% occurring only once. The sample consisted of sorted CD4+, CD8+, or CD8+CD57+ T cells (not recorded which) from PBMCs. These receptors originate from a human donor in good health, serving as a control.

The gene calls are TRBV7-2 and TRBJ2-5; D is possibly TRBD1 or TRBD2 (6 bases each). With the DNA end fitting TRBJ2-7 better, the J assignment may be wrong. The V gene's germline CDR1 is SGHTA and CDR2 FQGNSA. There are 14 residues in the CDR3. The CDR3 region is CASSLRGGHYEQYF. Written as DNA, the CDR3 is TGTGCCAGCAGCTTGCGTGGGGGGCACTACGAGCAGTACTTC.

This rearrangement joins TRBV20-1 to TRBJ2-1; 10 bases fit TRBD2. The germline V gene has CDR1 DFQATT and CDR2 SNEGSKA (reference sequence). This CDR3 contains 15 residues. V lost 1 base and J lost 8; bases outside the gene matches: 8. CDR3: CSARVPSGGWDEQFF. In nucleotides, the CDR3 is TGCAGTGCTAGAGTCCCTAGCGGGGGTTGGGATGAGCAGTTCTTC.

The V and J genes are TRBV7-6 and TRBJ2-5, with a possible D match to TRBD1 (5 bases). Trimming took off 5 bases at V and 2 bases at J, with 27 bases between the two ends. This CDR3 is 19 amino acids long. Germline lookup yields CDR1 SGHVS and CDR2 FNYEAQ. The CDR3 loop reads CASSVGVNEQYSIQETQYF. The CDR3 DNA sequence: TGTGCCAGCAGCGTAGGGGTCAATGAGCAGTACTCCATACAAGAGACCCAGTACTTC.

There are many counts of this clonotype. J is TRBJ2-5 and V is TRBV3-1; D gene uncertain. Germline CDR1 reads LGHDT; CDR2 reads YNNKEL (reference sequence). V was pared by 1 base and J by 6 bases, with 6 bases between. The CDR3 sequence is 12 residues long. CDR3 in amino acids: CASSQVEQTQYF. The CDR3 DNA follows: TGTGCCAGCAGCCAAGTCGAGCAGACCCAGTACTTC.

The J gene is TRBJ2-5, the V gene TRBV3-1, with 9 bases lining up with TRBD2. Germline V CDR1 and CDR2: LGHDT, YNNKEL (reference sequence). The CDR3 contains 18 residues. V gave up 3 bases and J gave up 2 bases; unmatched junction bases: 13. The CDR3 sequence: CASSHAGRLAGTQETQYF. Here the CDR3 DNA reads TGTGCCAGCAGCCACGCAGGCCGGCTAGCGGGGACGCAAGAGACCCAGTACTTC.

Remarks on this clonotype: The CDR3 does not close with the conserved phenylalanine or tryptophan, likely indicating a read error. Because the CDR3's place on the DNA is in doubt, the DNA is left out and the CDR3 is given as listed by TCRdb. V is TRBV2 and J is TRBJ2-2; the table's D call of TRBD2 was not tested on the DNA. The CDR3 spans 15 amino acids, including both terminal residues. The germline V gene has CDR1 SNHLY and CDR2 FYNNEI. CDR3 residues: CASSRQGGINGELFV.